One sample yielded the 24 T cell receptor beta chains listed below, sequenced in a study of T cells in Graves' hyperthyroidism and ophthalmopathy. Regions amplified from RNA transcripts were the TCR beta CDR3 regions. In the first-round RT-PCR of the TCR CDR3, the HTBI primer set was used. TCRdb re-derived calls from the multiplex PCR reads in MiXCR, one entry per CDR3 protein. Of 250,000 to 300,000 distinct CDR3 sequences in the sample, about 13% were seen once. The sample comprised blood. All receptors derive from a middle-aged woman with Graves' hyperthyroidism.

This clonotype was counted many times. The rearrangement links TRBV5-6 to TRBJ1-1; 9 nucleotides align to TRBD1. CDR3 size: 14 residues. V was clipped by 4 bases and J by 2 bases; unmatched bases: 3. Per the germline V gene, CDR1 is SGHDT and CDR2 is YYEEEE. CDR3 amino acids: CASSMGQGNTEAFF. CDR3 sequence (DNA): TGTGCCAGCAGCATGGGACAGGGTAACACTGAAGCTTTCTTT.

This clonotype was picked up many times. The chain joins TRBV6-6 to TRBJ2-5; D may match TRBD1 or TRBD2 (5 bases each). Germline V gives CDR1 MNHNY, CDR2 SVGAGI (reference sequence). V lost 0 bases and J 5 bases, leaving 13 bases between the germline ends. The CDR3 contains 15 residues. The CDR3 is CASSYSGSEGETQYF. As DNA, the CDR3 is TGTGCCAGCAGTTACTCAGGGAGTGAGGGGGAGACCCAGTACTTC.

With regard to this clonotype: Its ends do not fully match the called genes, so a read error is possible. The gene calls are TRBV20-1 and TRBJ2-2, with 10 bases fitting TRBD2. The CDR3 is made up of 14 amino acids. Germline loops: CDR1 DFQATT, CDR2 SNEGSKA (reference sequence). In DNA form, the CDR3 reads TGCAGTGCTAGTCTAGCGGGAGATTACGGGGAGCTGGTTTTT. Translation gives CSASLAGDYGELVF.

The CDR3 spells CASSAGTGIGEQYF. The DNA for the CDR3 is TGTGCCAGCAGTGCCGGGACAGGGATAGGCGAGCAGTACTTC. This chain joins TRBV2 and TRBJ2-7, with 9 bases identical to TRBD1. Losses at the gene ends were 4 bases for V and 6 bases for J; bases not matched to a gene: 7. Germline V gives CDR1 SNHLY, CDR2 FYNNEI. This CDR3 contains 14 residues.

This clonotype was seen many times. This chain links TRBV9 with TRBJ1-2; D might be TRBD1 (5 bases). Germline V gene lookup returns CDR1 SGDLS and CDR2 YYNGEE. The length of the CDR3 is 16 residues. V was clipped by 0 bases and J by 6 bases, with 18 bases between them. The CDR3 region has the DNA TGTGCCAGCAGCGTAGTTCAGGGAGATACCCGGAATGGCTACACCTTC. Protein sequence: CASSVVQGDTRNGYTF. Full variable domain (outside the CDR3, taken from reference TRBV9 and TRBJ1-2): DSGVTQTPKHLITATGQRVTLRCSPRSGDLSVYWYQQSLDQGLQFLIQYYNGEERAKGNILERFSAQQFPDLHSELNLSSLELGDSALYFCASSVVQGDTRNGYTFGSGTRLTVV.

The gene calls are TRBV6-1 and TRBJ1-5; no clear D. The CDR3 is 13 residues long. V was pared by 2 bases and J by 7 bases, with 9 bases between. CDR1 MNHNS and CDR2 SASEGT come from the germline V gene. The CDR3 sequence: CASSERWAQPQHF. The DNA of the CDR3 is TGTGCCAGCAGTGAAAGATGGGCCCAGCCCCAGCATTTT.

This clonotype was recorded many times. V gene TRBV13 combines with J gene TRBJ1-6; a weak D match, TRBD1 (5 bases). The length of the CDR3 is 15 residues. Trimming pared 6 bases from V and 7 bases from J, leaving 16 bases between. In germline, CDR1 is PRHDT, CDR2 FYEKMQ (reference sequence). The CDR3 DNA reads TGTGCCAGCAGGCCAACCAGGGTTTGGAATTCACCCCTCCACTTT. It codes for CASRPTRVWNSPLHF.

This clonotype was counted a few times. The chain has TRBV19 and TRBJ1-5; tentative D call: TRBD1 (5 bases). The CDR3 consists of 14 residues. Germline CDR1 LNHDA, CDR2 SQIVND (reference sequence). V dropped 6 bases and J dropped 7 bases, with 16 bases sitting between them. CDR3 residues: CASSEGDPRQPQHF. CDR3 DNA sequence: TGTGCCAGTAGCGAAGGGGACCCCCGGCAGCCCCAGCATTTT. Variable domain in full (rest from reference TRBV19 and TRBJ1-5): DGGITQSPKYLFRKEGQNVTLSCEQNLNHDAMYWYRQDPGQGLRLIYYSQIVNDFQKGDIAEGYSVSREKKESFPLTVTSAQKNPTAFYLCASSEGDPRQPQHFGDGTRLSIL.

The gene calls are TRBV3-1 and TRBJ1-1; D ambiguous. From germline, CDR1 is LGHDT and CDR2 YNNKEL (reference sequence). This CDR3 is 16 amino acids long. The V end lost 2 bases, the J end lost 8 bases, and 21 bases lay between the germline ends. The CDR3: CASSQWGAVGPPEAFF. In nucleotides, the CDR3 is TGTGCCAGCAGCCAATGGGGAGCCGTGGGCCCCCCCGAAGCTTTCTTT.

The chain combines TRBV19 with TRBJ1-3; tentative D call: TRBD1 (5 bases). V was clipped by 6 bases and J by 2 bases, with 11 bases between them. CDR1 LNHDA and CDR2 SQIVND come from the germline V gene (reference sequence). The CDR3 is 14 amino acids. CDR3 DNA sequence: TGTGCCAGTAGACAACGGGGGGCTGGAAACACCATATATTTT. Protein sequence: CASRQRGAGNTIYF.

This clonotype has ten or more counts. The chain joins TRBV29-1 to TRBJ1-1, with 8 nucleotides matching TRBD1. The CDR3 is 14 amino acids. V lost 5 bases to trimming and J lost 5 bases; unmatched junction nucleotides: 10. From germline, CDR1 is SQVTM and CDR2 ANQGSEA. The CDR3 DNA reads TGCAGCGTTTTGGGGGAGGACAGGGTGACTGAAGCTTTCTTT. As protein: CSVLGEDRVTEAFF.

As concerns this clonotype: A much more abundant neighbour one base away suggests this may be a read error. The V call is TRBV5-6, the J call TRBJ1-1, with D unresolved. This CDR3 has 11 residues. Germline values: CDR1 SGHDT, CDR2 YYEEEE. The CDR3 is CAGSKGLGAFF. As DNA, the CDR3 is TGTGCCGGCAGCAAAGGGTTGGGAGCTTTCTTT.

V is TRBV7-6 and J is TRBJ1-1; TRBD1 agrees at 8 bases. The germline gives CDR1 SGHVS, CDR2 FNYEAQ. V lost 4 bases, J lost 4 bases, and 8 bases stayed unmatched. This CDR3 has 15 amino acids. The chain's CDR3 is CASSYKAGGVTEAFF. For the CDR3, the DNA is TGTGCCAGCAGCTACAAAGCAGGGGGCGTCACTGAAGCTTTCTTT.

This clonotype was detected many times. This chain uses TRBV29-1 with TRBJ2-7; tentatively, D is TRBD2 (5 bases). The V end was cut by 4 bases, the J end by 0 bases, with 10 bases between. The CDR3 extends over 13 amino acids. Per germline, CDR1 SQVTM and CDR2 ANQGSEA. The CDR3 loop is CSVGTYSSYEQYF. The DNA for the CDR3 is TGCAGCGTTGGGACTTACAGCTCCTACGAGCAGTACTTC.

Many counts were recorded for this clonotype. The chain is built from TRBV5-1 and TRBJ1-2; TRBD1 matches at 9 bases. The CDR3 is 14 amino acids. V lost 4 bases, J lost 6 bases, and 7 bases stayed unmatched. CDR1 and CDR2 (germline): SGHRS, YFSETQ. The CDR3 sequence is CASSTGQGGDGYTF. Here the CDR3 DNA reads TGCGCCAGCAGCACGGGACAGGGAGGTGATGGCTACACCTTC.

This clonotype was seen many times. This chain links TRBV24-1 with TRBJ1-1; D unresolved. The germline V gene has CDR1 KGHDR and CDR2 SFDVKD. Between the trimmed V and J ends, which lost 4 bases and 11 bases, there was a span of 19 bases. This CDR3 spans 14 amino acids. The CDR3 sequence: CATSEGQVDSRAFF. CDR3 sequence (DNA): TGTGCCACCAGTGAAGGCCAGGTGGATAGTAGGGCTTTCTTT.

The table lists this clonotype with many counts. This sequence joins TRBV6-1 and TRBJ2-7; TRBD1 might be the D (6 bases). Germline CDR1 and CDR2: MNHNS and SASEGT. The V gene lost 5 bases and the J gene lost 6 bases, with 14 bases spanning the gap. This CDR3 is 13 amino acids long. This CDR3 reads CASSYIQGSEQYF. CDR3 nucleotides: TGTGCCAGCAGTTACATCCAGGGGAGCGAGCAGTACTTC.

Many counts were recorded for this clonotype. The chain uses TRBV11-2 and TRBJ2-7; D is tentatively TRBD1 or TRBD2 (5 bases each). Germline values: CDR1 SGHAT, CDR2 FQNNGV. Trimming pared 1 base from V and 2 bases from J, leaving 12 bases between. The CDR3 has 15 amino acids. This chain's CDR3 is CASSLGDPWPYEQYF. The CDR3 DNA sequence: TGTGCCAGCAGCTTAGGGGACCCGTGGCCCTACGAGCAGTACTTC. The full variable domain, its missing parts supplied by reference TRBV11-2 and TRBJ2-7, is EAGVAQSPRYKIIEKRQSVAFWCNPISGHATLYWYQQILGQGPKLLIQFQNNGVVDDSQLPKDRFSAERLKGVDSTLKIQPAKLEDSAVYLCASSLGDPWPYEQYFGPGTRLTVT.

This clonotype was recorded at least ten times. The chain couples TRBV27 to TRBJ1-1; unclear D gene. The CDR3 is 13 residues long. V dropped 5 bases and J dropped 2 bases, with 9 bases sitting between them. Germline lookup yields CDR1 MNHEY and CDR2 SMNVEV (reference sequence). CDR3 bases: TGTGCCAGCAGTCCCCTTAGCAACACTGAAGCTTTCTTT. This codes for CASSPLSNTEAFF.

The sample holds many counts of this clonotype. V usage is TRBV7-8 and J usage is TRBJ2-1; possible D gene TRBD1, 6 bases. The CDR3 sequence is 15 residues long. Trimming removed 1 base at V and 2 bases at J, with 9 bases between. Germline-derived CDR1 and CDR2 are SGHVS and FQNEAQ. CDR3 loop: CASSLGGPPYNEQFF. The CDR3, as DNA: TGTGCCAGCAGCTTAGGGGGGCCGCCCTACAATGAGCAGTTCTTC. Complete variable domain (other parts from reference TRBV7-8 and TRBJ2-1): GAGVSQSPRYKVAKRGQDVALRCDPISGHVSLFWYQQALGQGPEFLTYFQNEAQLDKSGLPSDRFFAERPEGSVSTLKIQRTQQEDSAVYLCASSLGGPPYNEQFFGPGTRLTVL.

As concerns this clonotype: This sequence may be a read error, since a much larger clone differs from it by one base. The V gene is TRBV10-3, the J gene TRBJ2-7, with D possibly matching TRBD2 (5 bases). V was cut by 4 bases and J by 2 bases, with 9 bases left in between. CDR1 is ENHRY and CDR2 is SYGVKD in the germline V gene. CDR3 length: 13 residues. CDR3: CAISGLEAYEQYF. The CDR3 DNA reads TGTGCCATCAGTGGACTGGAGGCCTACGAGCAGTACTTC.

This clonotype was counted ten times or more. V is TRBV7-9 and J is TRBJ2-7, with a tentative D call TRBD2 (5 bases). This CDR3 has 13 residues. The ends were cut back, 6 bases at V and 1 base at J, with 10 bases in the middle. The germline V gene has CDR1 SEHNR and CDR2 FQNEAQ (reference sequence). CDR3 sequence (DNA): TGTGCCAGCAGGGCGGGTGAGTCCTACGAGCAGTACTTC. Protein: CASRAGESYEQYF.

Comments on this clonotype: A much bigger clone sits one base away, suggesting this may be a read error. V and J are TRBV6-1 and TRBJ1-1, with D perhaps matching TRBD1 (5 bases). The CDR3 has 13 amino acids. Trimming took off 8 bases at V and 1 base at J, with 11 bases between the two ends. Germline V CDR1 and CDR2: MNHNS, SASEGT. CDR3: CASGVQANTEAFF. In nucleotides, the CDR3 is TGTGCCAGCGGGGTACAGGCGAACACTGAAGCTTTCTTT.

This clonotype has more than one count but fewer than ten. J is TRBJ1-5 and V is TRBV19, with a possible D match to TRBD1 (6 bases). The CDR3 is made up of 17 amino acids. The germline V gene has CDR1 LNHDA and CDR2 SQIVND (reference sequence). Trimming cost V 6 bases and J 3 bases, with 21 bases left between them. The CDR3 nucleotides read TGTGCCAGTAGCAAGAACCGAGGGGGTTTTGACAATCAGCCCCAGCATTTT. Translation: CASSKNRGGFDNQPQHF.